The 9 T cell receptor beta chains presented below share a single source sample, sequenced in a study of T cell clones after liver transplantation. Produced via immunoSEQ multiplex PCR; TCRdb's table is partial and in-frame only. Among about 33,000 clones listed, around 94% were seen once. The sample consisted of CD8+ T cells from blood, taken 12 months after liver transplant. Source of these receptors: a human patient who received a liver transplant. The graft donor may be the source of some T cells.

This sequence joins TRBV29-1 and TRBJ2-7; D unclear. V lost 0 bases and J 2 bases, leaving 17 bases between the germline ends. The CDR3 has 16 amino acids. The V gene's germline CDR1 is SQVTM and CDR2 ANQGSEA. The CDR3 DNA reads TGCAGCGTTGAAGATCGGGTTAGCAGAGCCCCCTACGAGCAGTACTTC. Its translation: CSVEDRVSRAPYEQYF.

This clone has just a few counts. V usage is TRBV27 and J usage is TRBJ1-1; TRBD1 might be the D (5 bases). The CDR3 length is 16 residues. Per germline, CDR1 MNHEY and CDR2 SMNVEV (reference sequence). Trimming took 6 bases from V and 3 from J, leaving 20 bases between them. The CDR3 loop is CASRLIRGRGYTEAFF. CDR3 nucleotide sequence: TGTGCCAGCAGACTTATAAGGGGCCGGGGGTACACTGAAGCTTTCTTT.

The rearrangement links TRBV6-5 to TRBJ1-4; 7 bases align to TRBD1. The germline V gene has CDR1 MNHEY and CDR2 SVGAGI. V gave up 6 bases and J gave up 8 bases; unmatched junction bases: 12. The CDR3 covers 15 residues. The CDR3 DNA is TGTGCCAGCAGACCCCAGGGGGGAGGGCAGGAAAAACTGTTTTTT. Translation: CASRPQGGGQEKLFF.

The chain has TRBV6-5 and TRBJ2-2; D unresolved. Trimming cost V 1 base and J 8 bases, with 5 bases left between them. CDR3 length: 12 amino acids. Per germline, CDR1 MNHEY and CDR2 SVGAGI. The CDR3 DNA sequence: TGTGCCAGCAGTTACTTGGGGGGGGAGCTGTTTTTT. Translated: CASSYLGGELFF.

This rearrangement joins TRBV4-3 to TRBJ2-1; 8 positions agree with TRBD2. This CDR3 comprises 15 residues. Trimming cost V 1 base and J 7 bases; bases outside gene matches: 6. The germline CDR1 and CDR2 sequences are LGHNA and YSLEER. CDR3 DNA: TGCGCCAGCAGCCAAGGTGGGACTAGGAGAAATGAGCAGTTCTTC. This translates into CASSQGGTRRNEQFF.

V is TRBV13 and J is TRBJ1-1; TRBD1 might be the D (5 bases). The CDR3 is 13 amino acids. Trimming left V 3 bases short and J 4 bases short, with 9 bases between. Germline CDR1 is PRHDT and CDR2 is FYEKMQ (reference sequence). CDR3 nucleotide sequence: TGTGCCAGCAGCTTTGCAGGGATCACTGAAGCTTTCTTT. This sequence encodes CASSFAGITEAFF. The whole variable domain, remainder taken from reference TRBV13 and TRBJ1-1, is AAGVIQSPRHLIKEKRETATLKCYPIPRHDTVYWYQQGPGQDPQFLISFYEKMQSDKGSIPDRFSAQQFSDYHSELNMSSLELGDSALYFCASSFAGITEAFFGQGTRLTVV.

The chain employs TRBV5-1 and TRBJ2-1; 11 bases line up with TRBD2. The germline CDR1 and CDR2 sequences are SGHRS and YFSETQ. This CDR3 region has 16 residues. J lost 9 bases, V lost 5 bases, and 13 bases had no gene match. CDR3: CASRRGLAGGPGEQFF. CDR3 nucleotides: TGCGCCAGCAGACGGGGGCTAGCGGGAGGCCCTGGTGAGCAGTTCTTC.

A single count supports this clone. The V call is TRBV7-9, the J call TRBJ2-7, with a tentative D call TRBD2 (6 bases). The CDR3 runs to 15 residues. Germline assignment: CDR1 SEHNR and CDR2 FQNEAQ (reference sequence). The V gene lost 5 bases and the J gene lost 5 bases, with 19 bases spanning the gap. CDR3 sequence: CASSPPGLPRDEQYF. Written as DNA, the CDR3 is TGTGCCAGCAGCCCCCCGGGACTCCCCCGGGACGAGCAGTACTTC.

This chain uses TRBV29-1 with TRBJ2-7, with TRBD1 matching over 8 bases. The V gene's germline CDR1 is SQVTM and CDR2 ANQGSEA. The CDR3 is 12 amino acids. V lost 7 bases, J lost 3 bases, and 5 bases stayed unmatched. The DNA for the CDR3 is TGCAGCGCTGGACAGGGTGACTACGAGCAGTACTTC. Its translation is CSAGQGDYEQYF.